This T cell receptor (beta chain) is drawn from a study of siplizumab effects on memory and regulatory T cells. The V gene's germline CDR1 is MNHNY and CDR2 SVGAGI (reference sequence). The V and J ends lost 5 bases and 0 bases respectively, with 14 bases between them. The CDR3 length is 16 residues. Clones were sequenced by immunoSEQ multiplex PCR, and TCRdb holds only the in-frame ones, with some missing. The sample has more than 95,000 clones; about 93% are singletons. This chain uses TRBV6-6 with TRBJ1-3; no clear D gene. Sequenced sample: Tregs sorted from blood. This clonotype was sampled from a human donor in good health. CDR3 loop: CASSQSTGFSGNTIYF. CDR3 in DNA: TGTGCCAGCAGTCAGTCCACGGGATTCTCTGGAAACACCATATATTTT.